This T cell receptor (beta chain) was sequenced during a study of T-cell memory formation after mild COVID-19 (dated by TCRdb to 2020 to 2022). A note on the overall study: TCR sequence clusters from the two donors were largely donor specific. In a couple of donors, T-cell clones that expanded and contracted after mild COVID-19 were followed by sequencing TCRalpha and TCRbeta repertoires longitudinally. Two young, previously healthy adult volunteers made up the cohort, one male and one female. What the work shows at the level of the full study, not this receptor alone: Balanced CD4/CD8 phenotypes were observed for clones contracting from day 15 to 85, whereas a bias towards CD4+ was observed for a second wave of clones expanding from day 15 to 37. Some responding clones were found in pre-infection memory, which suggests that pre-existing cross-reactive memory T cells took part in the SARS-CoV-2 response. The study included only a couple of mild cases, and larger cohorts that include severe cases with pre-infection samples were judged to be necessary. SARS-CoV-2 specificity was not confirmed for the second-wave clones peaking on day 37. Contracting CD4+ clones were located mainly in the CM and EM memory subsets, whereas CD8+ clones were found to be enriched in EMRA.

Trimming at the junction amounts to 0 bases on V and 8 bases on J, and the germline ends lie 15 bases apart. Reading from cysteine to phenylalanine, the CDR3 counts 16 amino acids. Only the CDR3 DNA stays, 48 bases, in frame from base 1. CDR1 and CDR2 (SGHRS, YFSETQ) derive from the germline V gene. The data were produced on an Illumina NovaSeq 6000. Using 5'RACE with constant-segment primers, TCRalpha and TCRbeta cDNA libraries were constructed, with sample barcodes and unique molecular identifiers added in the process. Trizol reagent was used to extract RNA from every sample. The libraries were amplified in two PCR steps, and the second step added a second sample barcode and Illumina TruSeq adapters. Libraries were sequenced on an Illumina NovaSeq with 2 x 150 bp paired-end reads. Under the source paper's analysis protocol: With migec v1.2.7, reads were demultiplexed and then collapsed into UMI-guided consensus sequences. Using mixcr v2.1.11, UMI consensuses were aligned to TRA and TRB V and J templates and then assembled into clonotypes. A clonotype was counted as expanded or contracted only when both edgeR and NoisET called the clonotype significant, with the noise models trained on biological replicates. For edgeR calls, a false discovery rate-adjusted p below 0.01 and a log2 fold-change threshold of 1 were applied. PCA with hierarchical clustering of max-normalized trajectories of the 1000 most abundant clonotypes was used as exploratory dynamics analysis. Each responding clone was given a CD4 or CD8 phenotype based on the CD4+ and CD8+ repertoires, which had been sequenced separately. TCRdb reran the public reads through fastp at Q25 and MiXCR, keeping productive beta chains. Merged by CDR3 protein, the rows form single entries marked with the most common genes and DNA. The V and J calls come from TCRdb's annotation, not from the publication. This sample has 300,000 or so distinct CDR3 sequences in its table, and roughly 15% of those were observed once. The top ten hold roughly 20% of the sample.

Ficoll-Paque density gradient centrifugation was the method used to isolate PBMCs. Ten or more counts support this clonotype. The antigen it recognizes is unknown. No base quality values were provided; no much bigger clone lies one nucleotide off. The chain employs TRBV5-1 and TRBJ1-6, with TRBD1 perhaps the D gene, on 5 matching bases. This sequence was found in a man aged 18 to 30 who had mild COVID-19 (a few samples of this study predate the infection). The sample titles of this study are shuffled in the database, so cell type and time point are left out; the donor was told from shared clones. The sequenced material came from PBMCs or a T cell subset sorted from them (not recorded which). The CDR3: CASSLEAGGSYSPLHF. DNA sequence: TGCGCCAGCAGCTTGGAGGCTGGGGGGAGTTATTCACCCCTCCACTTT.